Below, one TCR beta chain is given with its context. Sequencing was performed with immunoSEQ multiplex PCR; in TCRdb, only in-frame clones are kept and a portion is missing. The sample yields 310,000 or so clones, 86% seen once. The data derive from a study of blood T cell repertoires in COVID-19. After removal of 6 bases from V and 11 bases from J, the junction contained 7 bases not matched to a gene. The CDR3 is 12 residues long. Germline CDR1 and CDR2: MNHEY and SVGAGI. The sample was peripheral blood. This TCR was recovered from a woman younger than 45 who had recovered from COVID-19. The rearrangement joins TRBV6-5 to TRBJ1-1; 9 nucleotides align to TRBD1. CDR3 DNA: TGTGCCAGCAGCGAGCGGGACAGGGTCGCTTTCTTT. Translating gives CASSERDRVAFF.